This T cell receptor beta chain was recovered during a study of post-analysis software for immune sequencing data. General study findings and limits: Roughly five TRBV segments appeared more often in patients than in controls, and TRBV5-6, TRBV5-1 and TRBV20-1 were among these.

Unique molecular identifiers were carried by the TCR beta cDNA libraries. Using its own MiXCR run on the PCR reads, TCRdb lists one record per CDR3 protein. The sample comprises hundreds of thousands of distinct CDR3 sequences, 25% to 30% of which are singletons, and 0.5% to 0.6% rests with the top ten. This CDR3 is 18 amino acids long. V shed 1 base and J 7 bases; nucleotides not matched to a gene: 15. Germline V lookup: CDR1 LNHNV, CDR2 YYDKDF (reference sequence). This clonotype was observed many times. The antigen is unknown. This TCR was recovered from a girl aged 5 to 17 with multiple sclerosis. This chain connects TRBV15 to TRBJ2-1; 8 bases fit TRBD1. Specimen: blood. This CDR3 reads CATSRGAVWTGIMNEQFF. The CDR3 DNA follows: TGTGCCACCAGCAGAGGGGCAGTTTGGACAGGGATAATGAATGAGCAGTTCTTC.